These 2 T cell receptor beta chains originate from one sample sequenced in a study of spatial heterogeneity in lung cancer. TCRdb re-called the 5' RACE reads through MiXCR, storing one row per CDR3 protein. This table holds more than 10,000 distinct CDR3 sequences, 4% to 6% found once. Time point noted: sample taken at primary tumor resection. Their target antigens are unknown. Study-level points and caveats: Mutation tallies in tumors tracked expanded intratumoral alpha and beta TCR counts.

Here the sequenced sample was lung tumor tissue, taken at surgery. These receptors originate from a male donor with early-stage non-small cell lung cancer.

This clonotype was counted many times. The J gene is TRBJ1-6, the V gene TRBV4-3; D gene ambiguous. Per germline, CDR1 LGHNA and CDR2 YSLEER. CDR3 length equals 13 residues. Trimming removed 0 bases from V and 14 bases from J, with 11 bases in between. The DNA of the CDR3 is TGCGCCAGCAGCCAAGAACCAGCCCAGGCCCTCCACTTT. The encoded protein is CASSQEPAQALHF.

This clonotype has ten or more counts. The rearrangement links TRBV5-1 to TRBJ1-5; unclear D gene. CDR1 SGHRS and CDR2 YFSETQ come from the germline V gene. Trimming left V 4 bases short and J 2 bases short, with 16 bases between. The CDR3 runs 16 residues. CDR3 region: CASSPGSAGGNQPQHF. For the CDR3, the DNA is TGCGCCAGCAGCCCCGGGAGTGCCGGCGGCAATCAGCCCCAGCATTTT.